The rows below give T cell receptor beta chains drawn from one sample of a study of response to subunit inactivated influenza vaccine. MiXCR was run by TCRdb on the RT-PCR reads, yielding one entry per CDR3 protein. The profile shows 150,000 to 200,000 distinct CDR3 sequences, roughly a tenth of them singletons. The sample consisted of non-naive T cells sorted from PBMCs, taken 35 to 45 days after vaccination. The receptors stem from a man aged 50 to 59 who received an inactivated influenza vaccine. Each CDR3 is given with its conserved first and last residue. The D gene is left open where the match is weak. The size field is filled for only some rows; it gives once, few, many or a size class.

cdr3_aa: CSARGMVVGTDTQYF; cdr3_nt: TGCAGTGCTAGAGGGATGGTAGTGGGGACAGATACGCAGTATTTT; v_call: TRBV20-1; j_call: TRBJ2-3; clone_size: NA; d_call: NA
cdr3_aa: CASSALRLADQETQYF; cdr3_nt: TGTGCCAGCAGTGCCCTACGACTAGCGGACCAAGAGACCCAGTACTTC; v_call: TRBV25-1; j_call: TRBJ2-5; clone_size: NA; d_call: TRBD2
cdr3_aa: CASSDQGGGTEAFF; cdr3_nt: TGCGCCAGCAGTGATCAAGGGGGCGGCACTGAAGCTTTCTTT; v_call: TRBV10-2; j_call: TRBJ1-1; clone_size: few; d_call: TRBD1
cdr3_aa: CASSQERGTGELFF; cdr3_nt: TGCGCCAGCAGCCAAGAACGGGGCACCGGGGAGCTGTTTTTT; v_call: TRBV4-3; j_call: TRBJ2-2; clone_size: many; d_call: NA
cdr3_aa: CATSRQGAYEQYF; cdr3_nt: TGTGCCACCAGCAGACAGGGGGCTTACGAGCAGTACTTC; v_call: TRBV24-1; j_call: TRBJ2-7; clone_size: many; d_call: TRBD1
cdr3_aa: CSARQGMRTYEQYF; cdr3_nt: TGCAGTGCTAGGCAGGGGATGAGGACCTACGAGCAGTACTTC; v_call: TRBV20-1; j_call: TRBJ2-7; clone_size: many; d_call: NA
cdr3_aa: CASSAYRGYEQYF; cdr3_nt: TGTGCCAGCAGCGCGTACAGGGGTTACGAGCAGTACTTC; v_call: TRBV7-8; j_call: TRBJ2-7; clone_size: few; d_call: TRBD1
cdr3_aa: CSARDPQRGGTDTQYF; cdr3_nt: TGCAGTGCTAGAGATCCCCAAAGGGGGGGGACAGATACGCAGTATTTT; v_call: TRBV20-1; j_call: TRBJ2-3; clone_size: NA; d_call: NA
cdr3_aa: CASSQVRLVGADQPQHF; cdr3_nt: TGCGCCAGCAGCCAAGTAAGGTTGGTGGGGGCCGATCAGCCCCAGCATTTT; v_call: TRBV4-1; j_call: TRBJ1-5; clone_size: NA; d_call: NA
cdr3_aa: CAISESNWPRDTEAFF; cdr3_nt: TGTGCCATCAGTGAGTCGAACTGGCCGAGGGACACTGAAGCTTTCTTT; v_call: TRBV10-3; j_call: TRBJ1-1; clone_size: many; d_call: NA
cdr3_aa: CASSQLGHGSNFF; cdr3_nt: TGCGCCAGCAGCCAATTGGGTCATGGTTCCAATTTCTTC; v_call: TRBV4-1; j_call: TRBJ2-1; clone_size: NA; d_call: NA
cdr3_aa: CASSFDRGLVRAFF; cdr3_nt: TGTGCCAGCAGCTTCGACAGGGGCCTTGTAAGAGCTTTCTTT; v_call: TRBV7-9; j_call: TRBJ1-1; clone_size: NA; d_call: TRBD1
cdr3_aa: CASSLLSETGGRGTGELFF; cdr3_nt: TGTGCCAGCAGCTTGTTGTCCGAGACAGGGGGCAGGGGCACCGGGGAGCTGTTTTTT; v_call: TRBV5-6; j_call: TRBJ2-2; clone_size: many; d_call: TRBD1
cdr3_aa: CSVELGFSNEQFF; cdr3_nt: TGCAGCGTGGAGTTGGGCTTCTCCAATGAGCAGTTCTTC; v_call: TRBV29-1; j_call: TRBJ2-1; clone_size: many; d_call: NA